One and the same sample provided the 25 T cell receptor beta chains below, sequenced in a study of T cell responses to AZD1222 COVID-19 vaccine. Some clones are missing from TCRdb's copy, which holds only in-frame ones; the method was immunoSEQ multiplex PCR. The profile shows around 200,000 clones, around 90% of them singletons. Material: peripheral blood, obtained 28 days after the second AZD1222 dose. The receptors were gathered from an adult who received the AZD1222 COVID-19 vaccine.

Remarks on this clone: Relative to the germline gene, one junction end is altered; a read error may explain this. The genes are TRBV12-3 or TRBV12-4 and TRBJ2-6, with D tentatively TRBD1 (6 bases). This CDR3 contains 13 residues. The CDR3, as DNA: TGTGCCAGCAGTTACGAGGGGGTCAACGTCCTGACTTTC. Residues: CASSYEGVNVLTF.

The genes are TRBV9 and TRBJ1-5, with D maybe TRBD1 (5 bases). V lost 3 bases and J 4 bases, leaving 14 bases between the germline ends. Germline V gives CDR1 SGDLS, CDR2 YYNGEE. The CDR3 length is 15 residues. The CDR3 DNA reads as TGTGCCAGCAGCGCCGGGACGGCTCTAAATCAGCCCCAGCATTTT. Protein sequence: CASSAGTALNQPQHF.

This sequence joins TRBV4-1 and TRBJ2-5; the D gene could be TRBD1 or TRBD2 (5 bases each). There are 15 residues in the CDR3. The germline V gene encodes CDR1 MGHRA and CDR2 YSYEKL. V was trimmed by 1 base and J by 6 bases, leaving 15 bases between them. The CDR3 DNA reads as TGCGCCAGCAGCCAAGCCGCGGGTGGGGGTCAGACCCAGTACTTC. This encodes CASSQAAGGGQTQYF.

As for this clone: The sample holds other DNA sequences that translate to the same CDR3. The chain uses TRBV9 and TRBJ2-2; tentative D call: TRBD1 (6 bases). CDR1 SGDLS and CDR2 YYNGEE come from the germline V gene. The CDR3 loop spans 14 amino acids. V gave up 2 bases and J gave up 3 bases, with 8 bases separating them. The CDR3 coding sequence is TGTGCCAGCAGCGTGGGGGCGGACACCGGGGAGCTGTTTTTT. This gives the protein CASSVGADTGELFF.

The chain links TRBV7-8 to TRBJ1-4; possible D gene TRBD1, 6 bases. Germline values: CDR1 SGHVS, CDR2 FQNEAQ. The CDR3 extends over 16 amino acids. V lost 0 bases and J 4 bases, leaving 12 bases between the germline ends. CDR3 residues: CASSLAGGGINEKLFF. CDR3 sequence (DNA): TGTGCCAGCAGCTTAGCCGGGGGCGGAATTAATGAAAAACTGTTTTTT.

The chain carries TRBV6-2 or TRBV6-3 and TRBJ1-5; possibly TRBD1 for D (5 bases). Germline lookup yields CDR1 MNHEY and CDR2 SVGEGT. The CDR3 contains 13 residues. Trimming left V 5 bases short and J 6 bases short, with 11 bases between. The CDR3 nucleotides are TGTGCCAGCAGTGTAGGGGCCCTTCAGCCCCAGCATTTT. Encoded protein: CASSVGALQPQHF.

The chain links TRBV7-9 to TRBJ1-5; the match to TRBD1 covers 9 bases. The germline CDR1 and CDR2 sequences are SEHNR and FQNEAQ (reference sequence). The CDR3 runs to 16 residues. V shed 5 bases, J shed 3 bases, and the junction held 8 bases outside the gene matches. The CDR3 nucleotides are TGTGCCAGCAGCCGCTCGGGACAGGGCCACAATCAGCCCCAGCATTTT. Translating gives CASSRSGQGHNQPQHF.

The CDR3 region has the DNA TGTGCCCTCGTCGGCGGCCCGAACACTGAAGCTTTCTTT. Protein: CALVGGPNTEAFF. This rearrangement joins TRBV2 to TRBJ1-1; D is undetermined. Germline CDR1 SNHLY, CDR2 FYNNEI. The CDR3 runs 13 residues. V shed 11 bases and J shed 1 base, with 14 bases lying between them.

V usage is TRBV28 and J usage is TRBJ1-1; 8 bases fit TRBD1. V was pared by 6 bases and J by 3 bases, with 6 bases of the junction left unmatched. The CDR3 spans 14 residues. Germline-derived CDR1 and CDR2 are MDHEN and SYDVKM. CDR3 sequence (DNA): TGTGCCAGCAGGGGTGACAGGGGCTACACTGAAGCTTTCTTT. Its protein is CASRGDRGYTEAFF.

This chain links TRBV24-1 with TRBJ2-6; D gene uncertain. The CDR3 extends over 15 amino acids. Per the germline V gene, CDR1 is KGHDR and CDR2 is SFDVKD. The germline V and J ends were trimmed by 4 bases and 0 bases, with 6 bases remaining between them. The CDR3 sequence is CATSEGNSGANVLTF. Here the CDR3 DNA reads TGTGCCACCAGTGAGGGAAACTCTGGGGCCAACGTCCTGACTTTC.

The V and J genes are TRBV6-2 or TRBV6-3 and TRBJ2-7; D uncertain. Per germline, CDR1 MNHEY and CDR2 SVGEGT. This CDR3 has 14 amino acids. The V end lost 2 bases, the J end lost 1 base, and 9 bases lay between the germline ends. CDR3 DNA sequence: TGTGCCAGCAGTTACAAATCAGTATCCTACGAGCAGTACTTC. Translated: CASSYKSVSYEQYF.

The V and J genes are TRBV4-3 and TRBJ1-6; D might be TRBD1 (5 bases). Germline CDR1 and CDR2: LGHNA and YSLEER. The CDR3 contains 13 residues. Deletions cut 2 bases from V and 11 bases from J, with 10 bases between. The CDR3 DNA sequence: TGCGCCAGCAGCCAAACAGGCCAGACACCCCTCCACTTT. This gives the protein CASSQTGQTPLHF.

The chain carries TRBV7-2 and TRBJ2-7; TRBD1 might be the D (5 bases). The CDR3 covers 14 residues. The germline V gene encodes CDR1 SGHTA and CDR2 FQGNSA. V lost 2 bases to trimming and J lost 4 bases, with 12 bases between them. The CDR3 protein is CASSLKAGNYEQYF. In DNA form, the CDR3 reads TGTGCCAGCAGCTTAAAAGCAGGGAATTACGAGCAGTACTTC.

CDR3 sequence reads: CASSSDELSPAFF. The CDR3, as DNA: TGTGCCAGCAGCTCCGACGAACTCTCCCCAGCTTTCTTT. This chain connects TRBV7-3 to TRBJ1-1; D unresolved. The CDR3 length is 13 residues. Germline CDR1 reads SGHTA; CDR2 reads FQGTGA. Trimming removed 4 bases at V and 10 bases at J, with 16 bases between.

The rearrangement uses TRBV20-1 and TRBJ2-5; possible D gene TRBD1, 5 bases. Germline CDR1 is DFQATT and CDR2 is SNEGSKA (reference sequence). This CDR3 comprises 10 residues. CDR3 nucleotide sequence: TGCAAGACAGTAGGGGAGACCCAGTACTTC. Its protein product is CKTVGETQYF.

This clone is a singleton in its sample. The chain joins TRBV18 to TRBJ2-7, with 8 bases fitting TRBD2. J gave up 2 bases and V 1 base, and 4 bases lay outside the gene matches. CDR1 and CDR2 (germline): KGHSH, LQKENI. The CDR3 covers 15 residues. CDR3 sequence (DNA): TGTGCCAGCTCACCACGAGGTAGCGGGACCTACGAGCAGTACTTC. Translation: CASSPRGSGTYEQYF. The complete variable domain, with remaining parts taken from reference TRBV18 and TRBJ2-7, reads NAGVMQNPRHLVRRRGQEARLRCSPMKGHSHVYWYRQLPEEGLKFMVYLQKENIIDESGMPKERFSAEFPKEGPSILRIQQVVRGDSAAYFCASSPRGSGTYEQYFGPGTRLTVT.

The rearrangement uses TRBV7-2 and TRBJ2-3, with 8 positions matching TRBD2. Germline V CDR1 and CDR2: SGHTA, FQGNSA. CDR3 length: 16 amino acids. The ends lost 0 bases at V and 5 bases at J; junction bases unmatched: 7. This CDR3 reads CASSLAGAGAVDTQYF. For the CDR3, the DNA is TGTGCCAGCAGCTTAGCAGGAGCGGGAGCCGTAGATACGCAGTATTTT.

The V and J genes are TRBV7-3 and TRBJ1-1; 7 bases agree with TRBD1. The germline V gene encodes CDR1 SGHTA and CDR2 FQGTGA. Unmatched junction bases numbered 11, after V lost 5 bases and J lost 2 bases. This CDR3 is 16 amino acids long. CDR3 sequence: CASSPHPTGRNTEAFF. The CDR3 DNA reads as TGTGCCAGCAGCCCTCACCCGACAGGGAGAAACACTGAAGCTTTCTTT.

The chain's CDR3 is CASADGHNEKLFF. The CDR3, as DNA: TGTGCCAGCGCCGACGGGCATAATGAAAAACTGTTTTTT. The chain couples TRBV7-2 to TRBJ1-4, with D unclear. Per the germline V gene, CDR1 is SGHTA and CDR2 is FQGNSA. The V gene lost 8 bases and the J gene lost 4 bases, with 11 bases spanning the gap. The CDR3 is made up of 13 amino acids.

This rearrangement joins TRBV19 to TRBJ1-5; 7 nucleotides align to TRBD1. CDR1 and CDR2 (germline): LNHDA, SQIVND (reference sequence). The V segment lost 5 bases and the J segment 3 bases; nucleotides outside the gene matches: 10. The CDR3 has 16 amino acids. The CDR3 loop reads CASSGAQGVANQPQHF. The CDR3 bases are TGTGCCAGTAGTGGGGCCCAGGGGGTTGCCAATCAGCCCCAGCATTTT.

The rearrangement joins TRBV4-2 to TRBJ2-3; 7 nucleotides match TRBD2. This CDR3 has 13 residues. V was pared by 5 bases and J by 12 bases, with 11 bases of the junction left unmatched. Germline CDR1 reads LGHNA; CDR2 reads YNFKEQ. As DNA, the CDR3 is TGTGCCAGCAGCAAAACCCAGTGGGACTACCAGTATTTT. Translating gives CASSKTQWDYQYF.

The V and J genes are TRBV28 and TRBJ1-6; a weak D match, TRBD1 (5 bases). Germline CDR1 and CDR2: MDHEN and SYDVKM. The CDR3 totals 16 residues. Between the trimmed V and J ends, which lost 3 bases and 7 bases, there was a span of 16 bases. The CDR3 DNA reads as TGTGCCAGCAGTTTTGTTAGGAGACAGCTAAATTCACCCCTCCACTTT. It encodes CASSFVRRQLNSPLHF.

This chain joins TRBV6-5 and TRBJ2-7; 8 bases line up with TRBD2. Germline V gene data show CDR1 as MNHEY and CDR2 as SVGAGI. CDR3 size: 14 residues. Trimming cost V 4 bases and J 1 base; bases outside gene matches: 3. The DNA of the CDR3 is TGTGCCAGCAGTTCAACGGGGGGGTCCTACGAGCAGTACTTC. It specifies CASSSTGGSYEQYF.

The chain is built from TRBV4-2 and TRBJ2-3, with D perhaps assigned TRBD1 or TRBD2 (5 bases each). V lost 1 base, J lost 0 bases, and 20 bases lay in between. The CDR3 has 19 residues. The germline V gene encodes CDR1 LGHNA and CDR2 YNFKEQ. DNA of the CDR3: TGTGCCAGCAGCCAAGGGTGGGGGAAGGAGCGGACTAGCACAGATACGCAGTATTTT. The encoded protein is CASSQGWGKERTSTDTQYF.

The chain links TRBV19 to TRBJ1-5, with D possibly TRBD1 on 6 matching bases. Germline CDR1 and CDR2: LNHDA and SQIVND (reference sequence). V lost 5 bases to trimming and J lost 4 bases, with 18 bases between them. CDR3 size: 16 residues. The CDR3 nucleotides read TGTGCCAGTAGTGTTACAGCTACAGGGATAAATCAGCCCCAGCATTTT. Its translation: CASSVTATGINQPQHF. The entire variable domain, with the rest obtained from reference TRBV19 and TRBJ1-5, is as follows: DGGITQSPKYLFRKEGQNVTLSCEQNLNHDAMYWYRQDPGQGLRLIYYSQIVNDFQKGDIAEGYSVSREKKESFPLTVTSAQKNPTAFYLCASSVTATGINQPQHFGDGTRLSIL.